These 20 T cell receptor beta chains came from one sample sequenced in a study of blood T cells in healthy people across ages. Together with a sample-barcoded 5' primer, a J-beta primer mix was included in a second PCR lasting roughly 6 to 12 cycles. Each CDR3 protein is one row after TCRdb ran MiXCR on the 5' RACE reads. The sample has 800,000 to 950,000 distinct CDR3 sequences, around 34% seen once. Sample: blood. All receptors come from a man aged 18 to 30 in good health.

In this sample, this clonotype turned up a few times. The CDR3 DNA follows: TGTGCCAGCAGCGCGTCAGGGTTAAGCTCCTACAATGAGCAGTTCTTC. Amino acids: CASSASGLSSYNEQFF. This chain joins TRBV9 and TRBJ2-1; perhaps TRBD1 as D (5 bases). Trimming cost V 3 bases and J 0 bases, with 13 bases left between them. Per germline, CDR1 SGDLS and CDR2 YYNGEE. CDR3 length equals 16 residues.

Worth noting for this clonotype: Mismatch with germline at one junction end may stem from a read error. The CDR3 DNA sequence: TGTGCCAGCGGGAACTCACAAGAGGCCCAGTACTTC. Its protein product is CASGNSQEAQYF. The J gene is TRBJ2-5, the V gene TRBV6-6; D call uncertain. This CDR3 contains 12 residues. Germline CDR1 reads MNHNY; CDR2 reads SVGAGI (reference sequence).

This clonotype was counted a few times. The V gene is TRBV6-6, the J gene TRBJ1-2; TRBD1 aligns across 9 bases. J was trimmed by 8 bases and V by 6 bases; bases with no gene match: 13. CDR3 length: 15 residues. CDR1 is MNHNY and CDR2 is SVGAGI in the germline V gene (reference sequence). The CDR3 is CASSPGTGRVGGYTF. The CDR3 DNA follows: TGTGCCAGCAGCCCCGGGACAGGGCGAGTGGGCGGCTACACCTTC.

The rearrangement joins TRBV12-3 or TRBV12-4 to TRBJ1-1; D gene ambiguous. The CDR3 spans 16 residues. V shed 0 bases and J shed 4 bases, with 15 bases lying between them. CDR3 amino acids: CASSLARVRAPTEAFF. CDR3 sequence (DNA): TGTGCCAGCAGTTTAGCGCGGGTGAGGGCCCCCACTGAAGCTTTCTTT.

The V and J genes are TRBV7-2 and TRBJ2-7; D may correspond to TRBD1 or TRBD2 (6 bases each). TRBJ2-5 matches the DNA end more closely, so the J call is doubtful. The length of the CDR3 is 14 residues. In germline, CDR1 is SGHTA, CDR2 FQGNSA. CDR3 bases: TGTGCCAGCAGCTTAGCGGGGGGCCTTAGGACCCAGTACTTC. This encodes CASSLAGGLRTQYF.

This clonotype was observed a single time. This chain connects TRBV4-3 to TRBJ1-4; no reliable D call. Trimming removed 3 bases from V and 6 bases from J, with 20 bases in between. This CDR3 has 17 residues. Germline loops: CDR1 LGHNA, CDR2 YSLEER. This CDR3 reads CASSHDPAREKDEKLFF. As DNA, the CDR3 is TGCGCCAGCAGCCATGATCCGGCGAGGGAGAAAGATGAAAAACTGTTTTTT.

This clonotype was observed a few times. Since a much larger clone is just one base distant, this may be a read error. The chain couples TRBV12-3 or TRBV12-4 to TRBJ2-3; no firm D call. This CDR3 is 14 amino acids long. DNA of the CDR3: TGTGCCAGCAGTTTAGCGCAAGGCGCAGATGCGCAGTATTTT. Protein: CASSLAQGADAQYF.

The V and J genes are TRBV20-1 and TRBJ2-5; TRBD2 might be the D (5 bases). Trimming shortened V by 0 bases and J by 5 bases, and 10 bases separated the two germline ends. CDR1 and CDR2 (germline): DFQATT, SNEGSKA (reference sequence). The CDR3 runs 13 residues. DNA for the CDR3: TGCAGTGCTAGAGATTCGGGAAGGGAGACCCAGTACTTC. Translating gives CSARDSGRETQYF.

The sample holds many counts of this clonotype. The DNA for the CDR3 is TGTGCCAGCAGTCTGGACCGAAGTTCTAACTATGGCTACACCTTC. Translation gives CASSLDRSSNYGYTF. This chain links TRBV12-3 or TRBV12-4 with TRBJ1-2; D is uncertain. Trimming removed 5 bases from V and 0 bases from J, with 13 bases in between. CDR3 size: 15 residues.

This clonotype was observed a handful of times. This chain connects TRBV7-2 to TRBJ2-3, with 13 bases identical to TRBD2. Germline CDR1 is SGHTA and CDR2 is FQGNSA. V lost 1 base, J lost 6 bases, and 4 bases stayed unmatched. CDR3 length: 16 amino acids. In DNA form, the CDR3 reads TGTGCCAGCAGCTTAGTACTAGCGGGGGGGTCTGATACGCAGTATTTT. Amino acid sequence: CASSLVLAGGSDTQYF.

V and J are TRBV6-2 or TRBV6-3 and TRBJ2-7, with TRBD2 matching over 10 bases. CDR1 and CDR2 (germline): MNHEY, SVGEGT. V shed 6 bases, J shed 6 bases, and the junction held 8 bases outside the gene matches. CDR3 length: 14 amino acids. As DNA, the CDR3 is TGTGCCAGCAGGACGAGCGGGGGGGCTTTCGAGCAGTACTTC. It translates to CASRTSGGAFEQYF.

The rearrangement joins TRBV5-1 to TRBJ1-1; 7 bases match TRBD1. Germline V gene lookup returns CDR1 SGHRS and CDR2 YFSETQ. The trim removed 3 bases at V and 0 bases at J, leaving 8 bases unmatched. The CDR3 sequence is 16 residues long. CDR3 nucleotide sequence: TGCGCCAGCAGCTCGGGACAGAGTCTCATGAACACTGAAGCTTTCTTT. It specifies CASSSGQSLMNTEAFF. Looking up the rest from reference TRBV5-1 and TRBJ1-1 gives the full variable domain: KAGVTQTPRYLIKTRGQQVTLSCSPISGHRSVSWYQQTPGQGLQFLFEYFSETQRNKGNFPGRFSGRQFSNSRSEMNVSTLELGDSALYLCASSSGQSLMNTEAFFGQGTRLTVV.

The genes are TRBV7-3 and TRBJ2-1; D ambiguous. Trimming removed 5 bases from V and 2 bases from J, with 13 bases in between. The CDR3 length is 15 residues. Germline assignment: CDR1 SGHTA and CDR2 FQGTGA. The CDR3 nucleotides are TGTGCCAGCAGCCTTACGGCACGCCCCTACAATGAGCAGTTCTTC. Its protein product is CASSLTARPYNEQFF.

The chain uses TRBV12-3 or TRBV12-4 and TRBJ1-2, with TRBD1 matching over 7 bases. The CDR3 length is 13 residues. J gave up 6 bases and V 4 bases, and 5 bases lay outside the gene matches. CDR3 in amino acids: CASSSTGIDGYTF. The CDR3 DNA reads as TGTGCCAGCAGTTCGACAGGGATCGATGGCTACACCTTC.

This chain uses TRBV2 with TRBJ2-7; 9 positions agree with TRBD1. Per germline, CDR1 SNHLY and CDR2 FYNNEI. V trimming: 3 bases; J trimming: 2 bases; junction bases outside the gene matches: 8. CDR3 length: 16 amino acids. The CDR3 reads CASSELDRGEAYEQYF. Written as DNA, the CDR3 is TGTGCCAGCAGTGAGCTGGACAGGGGCGAAGCCTACGAGCAGTACTTC.

V and J are TRBV20-1 and TRBJ2-3; no reliable D call. V was trimmed by 5 bases and J by 2 bases, leaving 5 bases between them. CDR3 length equals 11 residues. Germline CDR1 reads DFQATT; CDR2 reads SNEGSKA (reference sequence). This CDR3 reads CSAGHTDTQYF. CDR3 coding DNA: TGCAGTGCTGGCCACACAGATACGCAGTATTTT.

In its sample, this clonotype was seen many times. The V gene is TRBV29-1, the J gene TRBJ2-7; D unclear. Germline CDR1 SQVTM, CDR2 ANQGSEA. The CDR3 extends over 13 amino acids. V dropped 6 bases and J dropped 2 bases, with 14 bases sitting between them. The CDR3 protein is CSVSTLAAYEQYF. CDR3 in DNA: TGCAGCGTATCTACTTTGGCCGCCTACGAGCAGTACTTC.

J is TRBJ2-7 and V is TRBV5-6, with D perhaps matching TRBD1 (5 bases). The V end was cut by 4 bases, the J end by 1 base, with 12 bases between. The CDR3 spans 14 residues. Germline V gives CDR1 SGHDT, CDR2 YYEEEE. DNA for the CDR3: TGTGCCAGCAGCGTGGACATAGGGTCCTACGAGCAGTACTTC. Translating gives CASSVDIGSYEQYF.

The chain recombines TRBV7-3 with TRBJ2-1; 11 bases fit TRBD2. J was trimmed by 4 bases and V by 0 bases; bases with no gene match: 2. CDR1 is SGHTA, CDR2 FQGTGA, per germline. The CDR3 consists of 16 residues. CDR3 sequence reads: CASSLTTSGRYNEQFF. The CDR3 DNA is TGTGCCAGCAGCTTAACTACTAGCGGGAGATACAATGAGCAGTTCTTC.

The chain has TRBV20-1 and TRBJ1-1; 8 bases line up with TRBD1. V lost 0 bases to trimming and J lost 1 base; unmatched junction nucleotides: 10. The CDR3 extends over 17 amino acids. Germline V CDR1 and CDR2: DFQATT, SNEGSKA (reference sequence). CDR3 nucleotides: TGCAGTGCTAGAGATCGGGCAGGGGGCTTCCGGAACACTGAAGCTTTCTTT. This translates into CSARDRAGGFRNTEAFF.